One sample yielded the 13 T cell receptor beta chains listed below, sequenced in a study of blood T cell repertoires in COVID-19. Here immunoSEQ multiplex PCR was the method, and the copy in TCRdb shows in-frame clones only, minus some. The repertoire consists of about 130,000 clones, with approximately 80% occurring once and the leading ten covering 6%. What was sequenced was PBMCs or T cells enriched from blood (not recorded which). The receptor set was obtained from a woman aged 50 to 60 who had recovered from COVID-19.

The V call is TRBV13, the J call TRBJ2-5; 7 bases line up with TRBD1. The ends lost 5 bases at V and 0 bases at J; junction bases unmatched: 9. CDR3 length equals 16 residues. The germline gives CDR1 PRHDT, CDR2 FYEKMQ (reference sequence). The CDR3 DNA follows: TGTGCCAGCAGCCCTAGCCGGGACAGAAACCAAGAGACCCAGTACTTC. Protein: CASSPSRDRNQETQYF.

V gene TRBV2 combines with J gene TRBJ1-3; the D is unclear. The CDR3 contains 15 residues. V was clipped by 5 bases and J by 0 bases, with 11 bases between them. Germline lookup yields CDR1 SNHLY and CDR2 FYNNEI. Here the CDR3 reads CASSLSSDSGNTIYF. The CDR3 coding sequence is TGTGCCAGCAGTCTTAGTAGCGACTCTGGAAACACCATATATTTT.

The chain is built from TRBV9 and TRBJ1-6; D may be TRBD1 (6 bases). Germline lookup yields CDR1 SGDLS and CDR2 YYNGEE. With 0 bases removed from V and 5 bases from J, the gap between germline ends came to 9 bases. This CDR3 is 15 amino acids long. CDR3 residues: CASSVEQGDNSPLHF. DNA for the CDR3: TGTGCCAGCAGCGTAGAACAGGGTGATAATTCACCCCTCCACTTT.

The chain has TRBV28 and TRBJ2-5; 9 bases fit TRBD1. After removal of 6 bases from V and 7 bases from J, the junction contained 6 bases not matched to a gene. Germline-derived CDR1 and CDR2 are MDHEN and SYDVKM. The CDR3 has 13 amino acids. The CDR3 region is CASRTQGAWTQYF. The DNA for the CDR3 is TGTGCCAGCAGAACACAGGGGGCTTGGACCCAGTACTTC.

The rearrangement uses TRBV3-1 (or the pseudogene TRBV3-2) and TRBJ1-2; a weak D match, TRBD1 (5 bases). Trimming took off 0 bases at V and 6 bases at J, with 17 bases between the two ends. The CDR3 is made up of 16 amino acids. Germline V gene lookup returns CDR1 LGHDT and CDR2 YNNKEL (reference sequence). The DNA for the CDR3 is TGTGCCAGCAGCCAAGATGGGAGGGGCGGATGGAATGGCTACACCTTC. Protein product: CASSQDGRGGWNGYTF.

V is TRBV9 and J is TRBJ2-5; TRBD2 is a possible D gene (7 bases). Per the germline V gene, CDR1 is SGDLS and CDR2 is YYNGEE. CDR3 size: 15 residues. V lost 0 bases, J lost 2 bases, and 11 bases lay in between. The CDR3 DNA reads TGTGCCAGCAGCGTAGCGGGGGGCTTACAAGAGACCCAGTACTTC. This sequence encodes CASSVAGGLQETQYF.

The V and J genes are TRBV18 and TRBJ1-2; no firm D call. Trimming shortened V by 0 bases and J by 6 bases, and 14 bases separated the two germline ends. Looked up from germline, CDR1 is KGHSH and CDR2 is LQKENI. This CDR3 has 15 amino acids. The CDR3 coding sequence is TGTGCCAGCTCACCACCGTCAGCCCCTGGGCATGGCTACACCTTC. Its translation is CASSPPSAPGHGYTF. The full variable domain, with the rest looked up from reference TRBV18 and TRBJ1-2, is NAGVMQNPRHLVRRRGQEARLRCSPMKGHSHVYWYRQLPEEGLKFMVYLQKENIIDESGMPKERFSAEFPKEGPSILRIQQVVRGDSAAYFCASSPPSAPGHGYTFGSGTRLTVV.

The rearrangement links TRBV5-1 to TRBJ2-5; 7 nucleotides line up with TRBD2. This CDR3 contains 14 residues. The trim removed 2 bases at V and 7 bases at J, leaving 8 bases unmatched. The germline V gene encodes CDR1 SGHRS and CDR2 YFSETQ. The CDR3 sequence: CASSFGRGTGTQYF. The CDR3 coding sequence is TGCGCCAGCAGCTTTGGGCGGGGGACGGGGACCCAGTACTTC.

The chain is built from TRBV9 and TRBJ1-1, with D hard to call. The germline V and J ends were trimmed by 2 bases and 5 bases, with 10 bases remaining between them. CDR3 length equals 13 residues. Germline CDR1 and CDR2: SGDLS and YYNGEE. CDR3 DNA: TGTGCCAGCAGCGTCTCCCTCGGGACTGAAGCTTTCTTT. It yields the protein CASSVSLGTEAFF.

The rearrangement joins TRBV28 to TRBJ1-1; D is unresolved. Germline CDR1 is MDHEN and CDR2 is SYDVKM. CDR3 length: 13 amino acids. Deletions cut 6 bases from V and 8 bases from J, with 16 bases between. The DNA for the CDR3 is TGTGCCAGCAGCAACAGTCTGGCAGCAGAAGCTTTCTTT. The encoded protein is CASSNSLAAEAFF.

The chain has TRBV5-6 and TRBJ2-7; D possibly corresponds to TRBD1 (5 bases). The CDR3 is 15 amino acids. V lost 4 bases and J 3 bases, leaving 17 bases between the germline ends. In germline, CDR1 is SGHDT, CDR2 YYEEEE. CDR3 sequence: CASSPRPQGYYEQYF. As DNA, the CDR3 is TGTGCCAGCAGCCCCCGCCCCCAGGGATACTACGAGCAGTACTTC.

The chain employs TRBV7-8 and TRBJ1-3; the D gene is possibly TRBD1 (6 bases). Germline CDR1 and CDR2: SGHVS and FQNEAQ. CDR3 length: 13 amino acids. V was pared by 5 bases and J by 7 bases, with 12 bases between. CDR3: CASSRDQGNTIYF. The CDR3 coding sequence is TGTGCCAGCAGCAGAGACCAGGGGAACACCATATATTTT.

The table lists this clone with a count of one. The chain links TRBV12-1 to TRBJ2-3; the table's D call of TRBD2 was not tested on the DNA. TRBV12-1 is recorded as a pseudogene. The CDR3 spans 13 residues. The DNA for the CDR3 is TGTGCCAGCAGCGAAACGAGGGCGGATACGCAGTATTTT. This encodes CASSETRADTQYF.